Listed here are 17 T cell receptor beta chains from one sample, sequenced in a study of OX40 agonist ivuxolimab in advanced cancers. Profiling relied on immunoSEQ multiplex PCR, and the TCRdb table lists in-frame clones only, not all of them. The table shows under 150,000 clones, with approximately 90% occurring only once. Source: CD4+ or CD8+ T cells sorted from blood, taken in a trial of the OX40 agonist ivuxolimab. All receptors derive from an adult with an advanced solid tumor such as melanoma, head and neck, liver or kidney cancer.

The V and J genes are TRBV14 and TRBJ1-2; 12 nucleotides align to TRBD1. This CDR3 comprises 14 residues. CDR1 is SGHDN, CDR2 FVKESK, per germline. The trim removed 6 bases at V and 6 bases at J, leaving 5 bases unmatched. This CDR3 is CASRPGTGGHGYTF. CDR3 coding DNA: TGTGCCAGCAGACCCGGGACAGGGGGCCATGGCTACACCTTC.

This sequence joins TRBV19 and TRBJ1-2, with unresolved D. The CDR3 is 14 residues long. Germline CDR1 and CDR2: LNHDA and SQIVND (reference sequence). Trimming took 4 bases from V and 3 from J, leaving 12 bases between them. As DNA, the CDR3 is TGTGCCAGTAGTACCACCCGGCGGGACTATGGCTACACCTTC. Translating it yields CASSTTRRDYGYTF.

Only a few counts were recorded for this clone. The chain combines TRBV6-1 with TRBJ1-2; D gene uncertain. Germline V gene data show CDR1 as MNHNS and CDR2 as SASEGT. V shed 3 bases and J shed 3 bases, with 11 bases lying between them. The CDR3 sequence is 14 residues long. This CDR3 is CASSDWGIDYGYTF. The CDR3 nucleotides read TGTGCCAGCAGTGATTGGGGTATCGACTATGGCTACACCTTC.

This chain connects TRBV9 to TRBJ2-5; 11 bases match TRBD2. The length of the CDR3 is 15 residues. J lost 5 bases, V lost 3 bases, and 6 bases had no gene match. Germline V gene data show CDR1 as SGDLS and CDR2 as YYNGEE. The CDR3 spells CASSALAGGWETQYF. DNA of the CDR3: TGTGCCAGCAGCGCTCTAGCGGGAGGCTGGGAGACCCAGTACTTC.

V is TRBV5-8 and J is TRBJ2-3; D unresolved. CDR1 SGHTS and CDR2 YDEGEE come from the germline V gene. Trimming removed 4 bases at V and 3 bases at J, with 12 bases between. The CDR3 length is 14 residues. The CDR3 sequence is CASSPFEATDTQYF. The CDR3, as DNA: TGTGCCAGCAGCCCTTTTGAGGCGACAGATACGCAGTATTTT.

This rearrangement joins TRBV5-1 to TRBJ2-1; 12 nucleotides line up with TRBD2. The germline gives CDR1 SGHRS, CDR2 YFSETQ. The CDR3 is 16 amino acids. J gave up 5 bases and V 4 bases, and 7 bases lay outside the gene matches. CDR3 sequence reads: CASSTSLAGGNNEQFF. The CDR3 coding sequence is TGCGCCAGCAGCACGTCACTAGCGGGAGGAAACAATGAGCAGTTCTTC.

The rearrangement links TRBV19 to TRBJ2-1; 8 positions agree with TRBD2. V lost 7 bases and J lost 4; bases outside the gene matches: 3. The CDR3 sequence is 13 residues long. The V gene's germline CDR1 is LNHDA and CDR2 SQIVND (reference sequence). In DNA form, the CDR3 reads TGTGCCAGTACGCGGGAGGCTTACAATGAGCAGTTCTTC. It specifies CASTREAYNEQFF.

The chain joins TRBV5-8 to TRBJ1-1, with TRBD1 as a possible D gene (6 bases). Germline V gives CDR1 SGHTS, CDR2 YDEGEE. Trimming left V 2 bases short and J 6 bases short, with 14 bases between. The CDR3 runs 14 residues. CDR3 sequence: CASSFRDTDSEAFF. In nucleotides, the CDR3 is TGTGCCAGCAGCTTTAGGGACACCGATTCTGAAGCTTTCTTT.

The V call is TRBV10-3, the J call TRBJ2-7; D unclear. The CDR3 covers 16 residues. Between the trimmed V and J ends, which lost 0 bases and 0 bases, there was a span of 12 bases. Germline V gene sequence: CDR1 ENHRY, CDR2 SYGVKD. DNA for the CDR3: TGTGCCATCAGTGAGTCGTATGGACCTGGCTCCTACGAGCAGTACTTC. Protein: CAISESYGPGSYEQYF.

The chain combines TRBV2 with TRBJ1-2; D remains unclear. Germline V gives CDR1 SNHLY, CDR2 FYNNEI. Trimming removed 4 bases from V and 1 base from J, with 7 bases in between. This CDR3 region has 13 residues. The CDR3 nucleotides read TGTGCCAGCAGTGGTCCGGGTAACTATGGCTACACCTTC. The encoded protein is CASSGPGNYGYTF.

The chain joins TRBV12-5 to TRBJ1-2; weak D call: TRBD1 (5 bases). Per germline, CDR1 LGHNT and CDR2 FRNRAP. V was trimmed by 4 bases and J by 5 bases, leaving 17 bases between them. This CDR3 spans 15 amino acids. CDR3 DNA: TGTGCTAGTGGTTCGGGGAGACCGGGGCTGTATGGCTACACCTTC. This gives the protein CASGSGRPGLYGYTF.

The rearrangement links TRBV4-2 to TRBJ2-1; D may be TRBD2 (6 bases). V dropped 0 bases and J dropped 3 bases, with 12 bases sitting between them. Germline-derived CDR1 and CDR2 are LGHNA and YNFKEQ. The CDR3 sequence is 16 residues long. CDR3 coding DNA: TGTGCCAGCAGCCAAGATCCAGGGACTCTCTACAATGAGCAGTTCTTC. Protein product: CASSQDPGTLYNEQFF.

The V gene is TRBV4-2, the J gene TRBJ1-1; tentatively, D is TRBD1 (6 bases). This CDR3 comprises 16 residues. Between the trimmed V and J ends, which lost 0 bases and 1 base, there was a span of 12 bases. The germline CDR1 and CDR2 sequences are LGHNA and YNFKEQ. The DNA of the CDR3 is TGTGCCAGCAGCCAAGATTGGGGGCCGAAGAACACTGAAGCTTTCTTT. Its protein product is CASSQDWGPKNTEAFF.

The chain carries TRBV6-5 and TRBJ2-6; D ambiguous. This CDR3 has 15 residues. Looked up from germline, CDR1 is MNHEY and CDR2 is SVGAGI. Trimming pared 5 bases from V and 0 bases from J, leaving 8 bases between. The CDR3 protein is CASSLQISGANVLTF. The CDR3, as DNA: TGTGCCAGCAGTCTGCAGATCTCTGGGGCCAACGTCCTGACTTTC.

This chain connects TRBV9 to TRBJ1-2; a possible D gene is TRBD1 (6 bases). Trimming took 4 bases from V and 0 from J, leaving 13 bases between them. Germline CDR1 SGDLS, CDR2 YYNGEE. The CDR3 extends over 15 amino acids. The CDR3 DNA follows: TGTGCCAGCAGCCAGGACAGTAGTACTAACTATGGCTACACCTTC. Amino acid sequence: CASSQDSSTNYGYTF.

The CDR3 loop reads CASSPGTGATGELFF. The CDR3 DNA is TGTGCCAGCTCTCCTGGGACAGGGGCCACCGGGGAGCTGTTTTTT. The chain carries TRBV18 and TRBJ2-2, with 10 positions matching TRBD1. V shed 6 bases and J 4 bases; nucleotides not matched to a gene: 5. Looked up from germline, CDR1 is KGHSH and CDR2 is LQKENI. This CDR3 has 15 amino acids.

The chain combines TRBV2 with TRBJ2-6, with D perhaps assigned TRBD1 or TRBD2 (5 bases each). The V end was cut by 5 bases, the J end by 0 bases, with 11 bases between. Germline values: CDR1 SNHLY, CDR2 FYNNEI. The CDR3 is 16 amino acids. CDR3 amino acids: CASSWDPLSGANVLTF. The DNA for the CDR3 is TGTGCCAGCAGTTGGGACCCACTCTCTGGGGCCAACGTCCTGACTTTC.